This T cell receptor beta chain was recorded in a study of cytomegalovirus exposure and HLA in healthy donors. Researchers ran the PCR with 60 Vbeta and 13 Jbeta primers. Using immunoSEQ multiplex PCR, the repertoire was profiled, and TCRdb retains in-frame clones only, with some absent. The sample includes some 150,000 clones, approximately 80% seen only once; the top ten take about 4.3%. Deletions cut 7 bases from V and 7 bases from J, with 17 bases between. CDR1 and CDR2 from the germline V gene are SGDLS and YYNGEE. The CDR3 has 13 residues. This clonotype was sampled from a woman in her forties or fifties in good health and CMV-seropositive. The J gene is TRBJ1-1, the V gene TRBV9, with a tentative D call TRBD1 (5 bases). Sequenced material: PBMCs. CDR3 in DNA: TGTGCCAGCGGAATTAAGGGGTTTGGTGAAGCTTTCTTT. Its translation: CASGIKGFGEAFF.